The rows below give T cell receptor beta chains drawn from one sample of a study of T cell responses to AZD1222 COVID-19 vaccine. TCRdb's copy holds only in-frame clones and misses some; the assay was immunoSEQ multiplex PCR. The repertoire has 100,000 to 150,000 clones, under 90% of them found once; the top ten carry around 7.7%. The sequenced sample was peripheral blood, obtained on day 0 of AZD1222 vaccination. Receptor source: an adult in good health. Each CDR3 is given without its conserved first and last residue. Rows give clone size only sometimes, using once, few, many, or a class for an expanded clone.

j_call clone_size v_call cdr3_aa
TRBJ1-1 - TRBV7-9 ASSSVEAAF
TRBJ2-1 - TRBV29-1 SVEVAGDEQF
TRBJ2-7 once TRBV7-2 ASSLRALGGEGYEQY
TRBJ2-5 - TRBV4-1 ASSQHEGRQETQY
TRBJ2-1 - TRBV30 AWTQRGLGYGEQF
TRBJ1-4 - TRBV25-1 ASRGQGTEKLF
TRBJ2-3 once TRBV10-3 AISERAGGGFADTQY
TRBJ1-4 - TRBV19 ASTREHEKLF
TRBJ2-3 - TRBV12-3/TRBV12-4 ASSPTDTQY
TRBJ2-5 - TRBV9 ASSVSTSGRAAETQY
TRBJ1-5 - TRBV4-1 ASSLPDRGDQPQH
TRBJ1-5 - TRBV27 ASSGQGGTNQPQH
TRBJ2-3 - TRBV28 ASSLNPLQSVGTDTQY
TRBJ1-4 - TRBV18 ASSPRPPMGGEKLF
TRBJ2-7 - TRBV5-5 ASSLVHQSSYEQY
TRBJ2-5 - TRBV30 AWSVIGGGETQY
TRBJ2-3 - TRBV9 ASSLSAGGTDTQY
TRBJ1-1 - TRBV6-1 ASSEPVPF
TRBJ2-3 - TRBV6-4 ASRSFWDSTDTQY
TRBJ2-5 - TRBV4-2 ASSQVAQGGQETQY
TRBJ1-3 - TRBV5-1 ASSRDDLAGDLLSSGNTIY
TRBJ2-7 - TRBV12-3/TRBV12-4 ASSPDSYEQY
TRBJ2-1 - TRBV28 ASSFVDSSYNEQF
TRBJ2-2 - TRBV6-4 ASSDSMTTTGELF
TRBJ2-3 - TRBV30 AWSALVADTQY
TRBJ2-2 - TRBV3-1/TRBV3-2 ASSRPPDTGELF
TRBJ1-2 - TRBV5-4 ASSLEGLEPIYGYT
TRBJ1-1 - TRBV7-9 ASSSRDGAEAF
TRBJ1-6 - TRBV10-1 ASSGPNSPLH
TRBJ2-1 - TRBV12-3/TRBV12-4 ASGGYSGEQF
TRBJ1-2 - TRBV10-2 ASTLQGTYGYT
TRBJ1-3 - TRBV6-5 ASSYGYFGGNTIY
TRBJ2-7 - TRBV3-1/TRBV3-2 ASSYGTSYEQY
TRBJ1-1 - TRBV6-6 ASSREGGNTEAF
TRBJ1-5 - TRBV19 ASSPKFGLNQPQH
TRBJ2-7 - TRBV11-3 ASSPGLPYEQY
TRBJ1-3 - TRBV7-9 ASSLSGNTIY
TRBJ2-3 - TRBV6-1 ASSEGTSSGTDTQY
TRBJ2-3 - TRBV4-3 ASSQLEMIAGVTDTQY
TRBJ2-3 - TRBV12-3/TRBV12-4 ASSSHSTDTQY
TRBJ1-1 - TRBV11-2 ASSPSPGTGTGTEAF
TRBJ1-2 - TRBV20-1 SRGVNYGYT
TRBJ2-7 - TRBV9 ASSSPEASGAYEQY
TRBJ1-1 once TRBV11-2 ASSSTGLTGNTEAF
TRBJ1-4 - TRBV27 ASSLFGGEEKLF
TRBJ2-5 once TRBV11-2 ASSLLRPEGAGETQY
TRBJ2-1 - TRBV7-2 ASSKIGGWNNEQF
TRBJ1-2 - TRBV4-2 ASSQAVDRDYGYT
TRBJ2-5 - TRBV3-1/TRBV3-2 ASAIRTNQETQY
TRBJ1-2 - TRBV7-2 ASSPDNNYGYT
TRBJ1-2 - TRBV7-2 ASSSQGGKGYT
TRBJ2-7 - TRBV27 ASSLYGGSAYEQY
TRBJ2-7 - TRBV7-9 ASSLKGYDRGRYEQY
TRBJ2-3 - TRBV28 ASGGTDTQY
TRBJ1-2 - TRBV7-9 ASSVLQGNGYT
TRBJ1-3 - TRBV7-9 ASSFSGNTIY
TRBJ2-7 - TRBV3-1/TRBV3-2 ASSQVGEQY